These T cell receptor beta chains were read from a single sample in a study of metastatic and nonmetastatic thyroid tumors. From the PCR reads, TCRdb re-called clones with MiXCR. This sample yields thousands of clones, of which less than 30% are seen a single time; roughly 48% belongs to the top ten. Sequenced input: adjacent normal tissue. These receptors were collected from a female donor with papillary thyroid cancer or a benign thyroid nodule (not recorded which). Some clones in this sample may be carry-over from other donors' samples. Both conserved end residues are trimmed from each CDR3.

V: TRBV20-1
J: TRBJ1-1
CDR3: SARSSPEAF

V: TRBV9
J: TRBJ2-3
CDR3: ASSGAGITDTQY

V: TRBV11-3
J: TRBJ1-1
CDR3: ASSYEGGTEAF

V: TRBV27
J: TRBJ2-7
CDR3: ASSSDLRYEQY

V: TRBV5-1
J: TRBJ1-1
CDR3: ASSLDLGVDTEAF

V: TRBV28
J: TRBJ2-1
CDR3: ASSFPGPEKQF

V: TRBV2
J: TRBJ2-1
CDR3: ASSEGQLAGGPEQF

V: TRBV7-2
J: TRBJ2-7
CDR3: ASSLGWTRSYEQY

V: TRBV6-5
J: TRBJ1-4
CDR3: ASRPGGYEKLF

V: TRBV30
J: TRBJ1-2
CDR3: AWRRLGDSGNYGYT

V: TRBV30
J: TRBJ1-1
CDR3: AWCRRNTEAF

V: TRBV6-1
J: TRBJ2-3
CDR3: ASRVTTSTDTQY

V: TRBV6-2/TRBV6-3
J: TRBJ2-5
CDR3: ASERGAQETQY

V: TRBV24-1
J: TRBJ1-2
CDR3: ATSDPGDSYGYT

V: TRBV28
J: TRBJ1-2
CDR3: ASLGFNGYT

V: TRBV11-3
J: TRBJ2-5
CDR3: ASSFRTGFQTQY

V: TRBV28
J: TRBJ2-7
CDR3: VSSPGTLRTYEQY

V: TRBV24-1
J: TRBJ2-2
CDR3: ATSDSSVAGYIPNTGELF